Shown below are 32 T cell receptor beta chains from a single sample sequenced in a study of blood T cell repertoires in COVID-19. Clones were sequenced by immunoSEQ multiplex PCR, and TCRdb holds only the in-frame ones, with some missing. The sample holds some 330,000 clones, around 87% seen once. The specimen was PBMCs or T cells enriched from blood (not recorded which). The origin of the receptors is a man aged 40-50 years in a cohort exposed to, infected with or recovered from COVID-19 (not recorded which).

In its sample, this clone was seen once. V and J are TRBV7-6 and TRBJ2-1; 7 bases are a match to TRBD1. V lost 4 bases, J lost 3 bases, and 6 bases stayed unmatched. The CDR3 runs to 15 residues. The germline V gene has CDR1 SGHVS and CDR2 FNYEAQ. The chain's CDR3 is CASSSTGAVYNEQFF. DNA for the CDR3: TGTGCCAGCAGCTCTACAGGGGCCGTCTACAATGAGCAGTTCTTC.

This clone appeared once. In the same sample, other DNA sequences code for this CDR3. The rearrangement joins TRBV9 to TRBJ1-1; no clear D. The CDR3 runs 14 residues. The V gene lost 0 bases and the J gene lost 0 bases, with 6 bases spanning the gap. Germline-derived CDR1 and CDR2 are SGDLS and YYNGEE. The CDR3 nucleotides read TGTGCCAGCAGCGTAGGAGAAATGAACACTGAAGCTTTCTTT. Amino acid sequence: CASSVGEMNTEAFF.

The chain has TRBV21-1 and TRBJ2-1; no DNA check was done on the table's D call, TRBD2. TRBV21-1 is assigned pseudogene status. The length of the CDR3 is 17 residues. This CDR3 is CASSIKREVSRANEQFF. CDR3 in DNA: TGTGCCAGCAGCATAAAGCGGGAGGTGAGTAGGGCCAATGAGCAGTTCTTC.

V is TRBV18 and J is TRBJ1-4, with D unresolved. The CDR3 extends over 12 amino acids. The ends were cut back, 2 bases at V and 9 bases at J, with 7 bases in the middle. Germline CDR1 is KGHSH and CDR2 is LQKENI. CDR3 coding DNA: TGTGCCAGCTCACCAGCGGGGAAAAAACTGTTTTTT. Protein: CASSPAGKKLFF.

The chain joins TRBV6-5 to TRBJ1-1; TRBD1 matches 9 bases. Germline values: CDR1 MNHEY, CDR2 SVGAGI. V trimming: 8 bases; J trimming: 6 bases; junction bases outside the gene matches: 13. CDR3 length: 15 amino acids. The CDR3, as DNA: TGTGCCAGCCAGCGAGGCGGAGGGACAGGGTCTGAAGCTTTCTTT. Translated, it gives CASQRGGGTGSEAFF.

This sequence joins TRBV3-1 (or the pseudogene TRBV3-2) and TRBJ1-1, with 8 bases fitting TRBD1. Losses at the gene ends were 3 bases for V and 7 bases for J; bases not matched to a gene: 4. The CDR3 has 13 amino acids. Germline CDR1 and CDR2: LGHDT and YNNKEL (reference sequence). CDR3 amino acids: CASSQDRAFEAFF. CDR3 nucleotides: TGTGCCAGCAGCCAGGACAGGGCCTTTGAAGCTTTCTTT.

The chain links TRBV18 to TRBJ1-5, with 7 bases matching TRBD1. CDR3 length equals 16 residues. CDR1 and CDR2 from the germline V gene are KGHSH and LQKENI. The V and J ends lost 2 bases and 9 bases, in that order; junction bases with no gene match: 13. The CDR3 DNA reads TGTGCCAGCTCACCAGAGAGCGCAGGGGGAAACGGGCCCCAGCATTTT. It translates to CASSPESAGGNGPQHF.

This chain uses TRBV5-1 with TRBJ1-1, with TRBD1 as a possible D gene (5 bases). The CDR3 contains 21 residues. V was shortened by 0 bases and J by 1 base, with 28 bases between the two germline ends. Germline V lookup: CDR1 SGHRS, CDR2 YFSETQ. This chain's CDR3 is CASSLGRRYTQGGRKNTEAFF. The CDR3 DNA follows: TGCGCCAGCAGCTTGGGCAGAAGATACACTCAGGGAGGGAGGAAGAACACTGAAGCTTTCTTT.

The chain links TRBV6-4 to TRBJ2-1, with TRBD1 matching 9 bases. CDR1 and CDR2 (germline): MRHNA, SNTAGT. After removal of 6 bases from V and 9 bases from J, the junction contained 12 bases not matched to a gene. This CDR3 has 15 amino acids. The CDR3: CASSTSGTGMSEQFF. CDR3 DNA sequence: TGTGCCAGCAGCACCTCCGGGACAGGGATGAGTGAGCAGTTCTTC.

This sequence joins TRBV5-4 and TRBJ2-2; 13 positions agree with TRBD2. The CDR3 is 15 amino acids. Per the germline V gene, CDR1 is SGHNT and CDR2 is YYREEE (reference sequence). The trim removed 4 bases at V and 4 bases at J, leaving 1 base unmatched. Here the CDR3 reads CASSRLAGGTGELFF. CDR3 in DNA: TGTGCCAGCAGCAGACTAGCGGGAGGCACCGGGGAGCTGTTTTTT. Full variable domain (missing parts from reference TRBV5-4 and TRBJ2-2): ETGVTQSPTHLIKTRGQQVTLRCSSQSGHNTVSWYQQALGQGPQFIFQYYREEENGRGNFPPRFSGLQFPNYSSELNVNALELDDSALYLCASSRLAGGTGELFFGEGSRLTVL.

The J gene is TRBJ2-7, the V gene TRBV27; 8 nucleotides match TRBD1. The junction had 11 bases not matched to a gene; V was cut back by 5 bases and J by 5 bases. The CDR3 is 15 amino acids. Germline CDR1 MNHEY, CDR2 SMNVEV (reference sequence). The CDR3 DNA sequence: TGTGCCAGCAGTAGGATACCGGGACAGGCGCACGAGCAGTACTTC. Translating gives CASSRIPGQAHEQYF.

The V and J genes are TRBV25-1 and TRBJ2-1, with D perhaps TRBD2 (6 bases). The CDR3 spans 14 residues. The germline V gene has CDR1 MGHDK and CDR2 SYGVNS. V lost 5 bases, J lost 4 bases, and 12 bases lay in between. The CDR3 here is CASSPSGSYNEQFF. The CDR3 region has the DNA TGTGCCAGCAGTCCCAGCGGGTCATACAATGAGCAGTTCTTC.

This sequence joins TRBV4-1 and TRBJ1-5, with D possibly matching TRBD1 (5 bases). This CDR3 contains 17 residues. Germline V gene lookup returns CDR1 MGHRA and CDR2 YSYEKL. V was clipped by 3 bases and J by 1 base, with 16 bases between them. CDR3 sequence reads: CASSQEHGAGSNQPQHF. The DNA for the CDR3 is TGCGCCAGCAGCCAGGAACATGGGGCTGGGAGCAATCAGCCCCAGCATTTT.

The chain recombines TRBV19 with TRBJ2-5; TRBD2 agrees at 11 bases. The germline gives CDR1 LNHDA, CDR2 SQIVND (reference sequence). The CDR3 loop spans 16 amino acids. Germline trimming cut 3 bases from V and 4 bases from J; bases unmatched to any gene: 7. The CDR3 DNA is TGTGCCAGTAGTATCCCGACTAGCGGGAAGCGAGAGACCCAGTACTTC. Translation: CASSIPTSGKRETQYF.

This clone was recorded once. CDR3 nucleotide sequence: TGCGCCAGCAGCAATCAGGGGGCCAACACTGAAGCTTTCTTT. Residues: CASSNQGANTEAFF. This chain uses TRBV5-1 with TRBJ1-1; the match to TRBD1 covers 8 bases. The V gene end was trimmed by 4 bases and the J gene end by 2 bases; junction bases not matched to a gene: 4. Germline-derived CDR1 and CDR2 are SGHRS and YFSETQ. The CDR3 loop spans 14 amino acids. Together with reference TRBV5-1 and TRBJ1-1, the CDR3 gives the full variable domain: KAGVTQTPRYLIKTRGQQVTLSCSPISGHRSVSWYQQTPGQGLQFLFEYFSETQRNKGNFPGRFSGRQFSNSRSEMNVSTLELGDSALYLCASSNQGANTEAFFGQGTRLTVV.

This chain joins TRBV2 and TRBJ1-3; 11 nucleotides agree with TRBD1. The CDR3 covers 13 residues. The trim removed 6 bases at V and 5 bases at J, leaving 0 bases unmatched. Per the germline V gene, CDR1 is SNHLY and CDR2 is FYNNEI. CDR3 nucleotides: TGTGCCAGCAGGGACAGGGGGCGAAACACCATATATTTT. This encodes CASRDRGRNTIYF.

This chain links TRBV29-1 with TRBJ2-4, with D possibly TRBD1 on 6 matching bases. Looked up from germline, CDR1 is SQVTM and CDR2 is ANQGSEA. The CDR3 loop spans 13 amino acids. The V end was cut by 2 bases, the J end by 8 bases, with 13 bases between. CDR3 in DNA: TGCAGCGTTGAACTGGCAGGGGTGGACATTCAGTACTTC. Amino acid sequence: CSVELAGVDIQYF. The full variable domain, completed using reference TRBV29-1 and TRBJ2-4, is SAVISQKPSRDICQRGTSLTIQCQVDSQVTMMFWYRQQPGQSLTLIATANQGSEATYESGFVIDKFPISRPNLTFSTLTVSNMSPEDSSIYLCSVELAGVDIQYFGAGTRLSVL.

The gene calls are TRBV4-2 and TRBJ2-1; 13 nucleotides align to TRBD2. This CDR3 is 19 amino acids long. V dropped 4 bases and J dropped 1; count of bases not matched to a gene: 10. From germline, CDR1 is LGHNA and CDR2 YNFKEQ. In DNA form, the CDR3 reads TGTGCCAGCAGCCCGGCCACTAGCGGGAGGGCATCGTCCTACAATGAGCAGTTCTTC. This encodes CASSPATSGRASSYNEQFF.

This chain uses TRBV25-1 with TRBJ2-1; 8 positions match TRBD1. Germline CDR1 MGHDK, CDR2 SYGVNS. The ends lost 1 base at V and 7 bases at J; junction bases unmatched: 9. This CDR3 region has 16 residues. The CDR3, as DNA: TGTGCCAGCAGTGAATTCATGACAGGGGTTTTTAATGAGCAGTTCTTC. It yields the protein CASSEFMTGVFNEQFF. The whole variable domain, filled in from reference TRBV25-1 and TRBJ2-1, reads EADIYQTPRYLVIGTGKKITLECSQTMGHDKMYWYQQDPGMELHLIHYSYGVNSTEKGDLSSESTVSRIRTEHFPLTLESARPSHTSQYLCASSEFMTGVFNEQFFGPGTRLTVL.

The chain employs TRBV27 and TRBJ1-2; 7 positions match TRBD1. This CDR3 region has 14 residues. Germline CDR1 and CDR2: MNHEY and SMNVEV (reference sequence). Losses at the gene ends were 2 bases for V and 4 bases for J; bases not matched to a gene: 4. DNA for the CDR3: TGTGCCAGCAGTTTAAGGACAGGCCGCTATGGCTACACCTTC. It yields the protein CASSLRTGRYGYTF.

This chain links TRBV27 with TRBJ2-1; 11 bases are a match to TRBD2. Losses at the gene ends were 8 bases for V and 2 bases for J; bases not matched to a gene: 8. The CDR3 runs to 16 residues. Per germline, CDR1 MNHEY and CDR2 SMNVEV (reference sequence). The CDR3 nucleotides are TGTGCCAGCCGTGAAATAGCGGGGGGGGCCTACAATGAGCAGTTCTTC. This encodes CASREIAGGAYNEQFF.

V usage is TRBV5-4 and J usage is TRBJ2-3, with TRBD2 matching 9 bases. After removal of 2 bases from V and 5 bases from J, the junction contained 6 bases not matched to a gene. The CDR3 runs to 15 residues. Germline CDR1 SGHNT, CDR2 YYREEE (reference sequence). The CDR3 loop reads CASSFRGRGIDTQYF. The CDR3 region has the DNA TGTGCCAGCAGCTTTCGCGGGAGGGGTATAGATACGCAGTATTTT.

The V call is TRBV5-4, the J call TRBJ2-2; 7 positions match TRBD1. Germline V CDR1 and CDR2: SGHNT, YYREEE (reference sequence). J was trimmed by 5 bases and V by 3 bases; bases with no gene match: 4. CDR3 length equals 14 residues. Here the CDR3 DNA reads TGTGCCAGCAGCTACCCGACAGGGACCGGGGAGCTGTTTTTT. Translation gives CASSYPTGTGELFF. The whole variable domain, remainder taken from reference TRBV5-4 and TRBJ2-2, is ETGVTQSPTHLIKTRGQQVTLRCSSQSGHNTVSWYQQALGQGPQFIFQYYREEENGRGNFPPRFSGLQFPNYSSELNVNALELDDSALYLCASSYPTGTGELFFGEGSRLTVL.

The table lists this clone with a count of one. The chain is built from TRBV7-9 and TRBJ1-4; TRBD1 might be the D (5 bases). CDR1 is SEHNR, CDR2 FQNEAQ, per germline (reference sequence). The CDR3 is 14 amino acids. V was cut by 1 base and J by 5 bases, with 8 bases left in between. CDR3 in DNA: TGTGCCAGCAGCTTAGGCGGGGGGAATGAAAAACTGTTTTTT. It encodes CASSLGGGNEKLFF.

V and J are TRBV24-1 and TRBJ2-2, with 9 bases aligning to TRBD1. The CDR3 has 17 residues. Losses at the gene ends were 3 bases for V and 4 bases for J; bases not matched to a gene: 8. CDR1 KGHDR and CDR2 SFDVKD come from the germline V gene. The CDR3 sequence is CATSDGTGTGSTGELFF. CDR3 nucleotide sequence: TGTGCCACCAGTGATGGCACCGGGACAGGGAGCACCGGGGAGCTGTTTTTT.

The rearrangement joins TRBV6-2 or TRBV6-3 to TRBJ1-5; D remains ambiguous. The germline gives CDR1 MNHEY, CDR2 SVGEGT. Trimming removed 0 bases at V and 1 base at J, with 7 bases between. This CDR3 is 15 amino acids long. The CDR3 spells CASSYSTKSNQPQHF. The CDR3 DNA reads TGTGCCAGCAGTTACTCGACAAAGAGCAATCAGCCCCAGCATTTT.

V gene TRBV18 combines with J gene TRBJ1-1; D uncertain. This CDR3 is 11 amino acids long. Trimming left V 3 bases short and J 8 bases short, with 7 bases between. Germline-derived CDR1 and CDR2 are KGHSH and LQKENI. CDR3 in DNA: TGTGCCAGCTCACCCGACTCCGAAGCTTTCTTT. Translating it yields CASSPDSEAFF.

The sample holds one count of this clone. The rearrangement joins TRBV2 to TRBJ1-1, with 7 bases aligning to TRBD1. The germline gives CDR1 SNHLY, CDR2 FYNNEI. Trimming removed 8 bases from V and 0 bases from J; junction bases left unmatched: 12. The CDR3 spans 16 residues. The CDR3 is CASLRDSPFMNTEAFF. Written as DNA, the CDR3 is TGTGCCAGCTTGAGGGACAGCCCCTTCATGAACACTGAAGCTTTCTTT.

This clone was recorded a few times. This chain links TRBV3-1 (or the pseudogene TRBV3-2) with TRBJ2-7; 7 nucleotides agree with TRBD2. The germline CDR1 and CDR2 sequences are LGHDT and YNNKEL (reference sequence). V dropped 5 bases and J dropped 0; count of bases not matched to a gene: 4. The CDR3 is 14 residues long. For the CDR3, the DNA is TGTGCCAGCAGCTACCAGCGGGACTCCTACGAGCAGTACTTC. Residues: CASSYQRDSYEQYF.

This chain uses TRBV28 with TRBJ2-2; 9 nucleotides agree with TRBD1. Germline V lookup: CDR1 MDHEN, CDR2 SYDVKM. The CDR3 extends over 17 amino acids. V trimming: 4 bases; J trimming: 7 bases; junction bases outside the gene matches: 13. The CDR3, as DNA: TGTGCCAGCAGTTCGGGACAGGGAACGGGATTGAGCGGGGAGCTGTTTTTT. This translates into CASSSGQGTGLSGELFF.

The rearrangement joins TRBV30 to TRBJ1-4; D gene ambiguous. CDR1 and CDR2 (germline): GTSNPN, SVGIG (reference sequence). The CDR3 consists of 14 residues. V lost 4 bases and J 4 bases, leaving 13 bases between the germline ends. The DNA of the CDR3 is TGTGCCTGGACCCGTAGTACGAATAATGAAAAACTGTTTTTT. It codes for CAWTRSTNNEKLFF. The full variable domain, in which reference TRBV30 and TRBJ1-4 provide the parts outside the CDR3, is SQTIHQWPATLVQPVGSPLSLECTVEGTSNPNLYWYRQAAGRGLQLLFYSVGIGQISSEVPQNLSASRPQDRQFILSSKKLLLSDSGFYLCAWTRSTNNEKLFFGSGTQLSVL.

V usage is TRBV4-2 and J usage is TRBJ1-4; 8 nucleotides align to TRBD1. The CDR3 covers 15 residues. V was pared by 1 base and J by 6 bases, with 4 bases of the junction left unmatched. Germline CDR1 and CDR2: LGHNA and YNFKEQ. CDR3 bases: TGTGCCAGCAGCCAAGCCGGGACAGGCTATGAAAAACTGTTTTTT. Amino acid sequence: CASSQAGTGYEKLFF.